What follows describes a single TCR beta chain. Relative to the germline gene, one junction end is altered; a read error may explain this. The assay was immunoSEQ multiplex PCR, and TCRdb's table has in-frame clones only and misses some. The sample carries around 81,000 clones, around four fifths recorded once. The time point denotes: blood 4 weeks post-SBRT, at nephrectomy. Treatment reported: 15 Gy SBRT to primary tumor, nephrectomy 4 weeks later. The entry originates in a study of radiation and T cells in renal cell carcinoma. Germline CDR1 is SGHKS and CDR2 is YYEKEE (reference sequence). The CDR3 has 17 residues.

The chain employs TRBV5-5 and TRBJ1-6; D is undetermined. The source of this sequence is a man in his forties or fifties with renal cell carcinoma. The material was blood, obtained from a patient whose treatment included radiotherapy and nephrectomy. The CDR3 is CASTLYIGESGNSPLHF. The DNA of the CDR3 is TGTGCCAGCACCTTGTATATAGGAGAATCGGGTAATTCACCCCTCCACTTT.